Described below is a single T cell receptor (beta chain) sequence and its context. This entry comes from a study of blood T cell repertoires in COVID-19. Study in general: Acute-phase and convalescent COVID-19 samples originated in the United States, Italy and Spain. Sources were T cells, B-cell-depleted T cells, or PBMCs; the material itself was cDNA or gDNA.

Germline V CDR1 and CDR2: SGHVS, FNYEAQ. The CDR3 has 12 amino acids. Trimming removed 3 bases at V and 8 bases at J, with 10 bases between. Under the authors' procedure: Nucleated cell counts were estimated from reference gene primer amplification. TCRdb keeps only in-frame clones here, not all; method: immunoSEQ multiplex PCR. The V and J calls and clone size were taken over from that table, and D and trimming were inferred from the DNA. The sample contains about 100,000 clones, about 90% of which appear only once. V gene TRBV7-6 combines with J gene TRBJ1-2; D ambiguous. Sequenced: peripheral blood. The receptor was isolated from a woman in her twenties or thirties with acute or convalescent COVID-19. CDR3 sequence reads: CASSFPLEGYTF. For the CDR3, the DNA is TGTGCCAGCAGCTTTCCCCTGGAGGGCTACACCTTC. The variable domain in full, with the rest retrieved from reference TRBV7-6 and TRBJ1-2, is GAGVSQSPRYKVTKRGQDVALRCDPISGHVSLYWYRQALGQGPEFLTYFNYEAQQDKSGLPNDRFSAERPEGSISTLTIQRTEQRDSAMYRCASSFPLEGYTFGSGTRLTVV.